Shown below are 9 T cell receptor beta chains from a single sample sequenced in a study of blood T cell repertoires in COVID-19. The repertoire was sequenced with immunoSEQ multiplex PCR; TCRdb's copy has only in-frame clones and lacks some. The sample has about 160,000 clones, approximately 81% seen once. What was sequenced was PBMCs or T cells enriched from blood (not recorded which). The origin of the receptors is a man aged 55 to 70 who had recovered from COVID-19.

The genes are TRBV5-1 and TRBJ2-3; possibly TRBD1 for D (6 bases). CDR3 length equals 14 residues. V was shortened by 0 bases and J by 3 bases, with 8 bases between the two germline ends. Germline V gene sequence: CDR1 SGHRS, CDR2 YFSETQ. CDR3 in amino acids: CASSLDRETDTQYF. CDR3 sequence (DNA): TGCGCCAGCAGCTTGGACAGGGAGACAGATACGCAGTATTTT.

This clone was recorded a few times. The chain uses TRBV2 and TRBJ1-1, with D possibly being TRBD1 (5 bases). Germline CDR1 SNHLY, CDR2 FYNNEI. The CDR3 extends over 15 amino acids. Trimming left V 2 bases short and J 1 base short, with 11 bases between. As DNA, the CDR3 is TGTGCCAGCAGTGAATCTGACAGCTGGAACACTGAAGCTTTCTTT. Encoded protein: CASSESDSWNTEAFF.

The chain has TRBV11-2 and TRBJ1-2, with D uncertain. Deletions cut 0 bases from V and 7 bases from J, with 9 bases between. This CDR3 comprises 13 residues. CDR1 and CDR2 from the germline V gene are SGHAT and FQNNGV. CDR3 sequence reads: CASSLDPGFGYTF. CDR3 nucleotide sequence: TGTGCCAGCAGCTTAGATCCAGGTTTTGGCTACACCTTC.

The rearrangement links TRBV3-1 (or the pseudogene TRBV3-2) to TRBJ2-2, with 8 bases matching TRBD2. The germline CDR1 and CDR2 sequences are LGHDT and YNNKEL (reference sequence). CDR3 length: 18 amino acids. With V trimmed by 2 bases and J by 3 bases, 11 bases remained unmatched. CDR3 sequence: CASSQQAPSGSYTGELFF. CDR3 coding DNA: TGTGCCAGCAGCCAACAAGCTCCGAGCGGGAGCTACACCGGGGAGCTGTTTTTT.

The chain employs TRBV7-3 and TRBJ2-3; possibly TRBD2 for D (5 bases). V was clipped by 1 base and J by 7 bases, with 9 bases between them. The CDR3 spans 13 residues. Per the germline V gene, CDR1 is SGHTA and CDR2 is FQGTGA. The CDR3 sequence is CASSLSRDNTQYF. In nucleotides, the CDR3 is TGTGCCAGCAGCTTAAGTCGGGATAATACGCAGTATTTT.

CDR3 nucleotide sequence: TGTGCCAGCAGTACAACAGGGATTCACTACGAGCAGTACTTC. Translating gives CASSTTGIHYEQYF. The V call is TRBV7-8, the J call TRBJ2-7; D possibly corresponds to TRBD1 (6 bases). CDR3 size: 14 residues. Trimming took 6 bases from V and 3 from J, leaving 15 bases between them. Per germline, CDR1 SGHVS and CDR2 FQNEAQ.

The count of this clone is one. The chain recombines TRBV28 with TRBJ1-1; D uncertain. Germline V lookup: CDR1 MDHEN, CDR2 SYDVKM. This CDR3 is 13 amino acids long. V shed 6 bases and J shed 9 bases, with 17 bases lying between them. The CDR3 protein is CASSFGLSTQAFF. CDR3 coding DNA: TGTGCCAGCAGCTTCGGACTCTCCACCCAAGCTTTCTTT.

In its sample, this clone was seen a few times. J is TRBJ1-2 and V is TRBV2, with 8 bases aligning to TRBD1. This CDR3 is 14 amino acids long. Germline loops: CDR1 SNHLY, CDR2 FYNNEI. Trimming removed 3 bases from V and 6 bases from J; junction bases left unmatched: 6. CDR3 in DNA: TGTGCCAGCAGTGACAGGGGGCTGCGGAATGGCTACACCTTC. Protein product: CASSDRGLRNGYTF.

This chain joins TRBV28 and TRBJ1-3, with 7 nucleotides matching TRBD1. The V gene end was trimmed by 6 bases and the J gene end by 5 bases; junction bases not matched to a gene: 16. The CDR3 covers 17 residues. The germline gives CDR1 MDHEN, CDR2 SYDVKM. CDR3 amino acids: CASRLIGDDRVRNTIYF. CDR3 in DNA: TGTGCCAGCAGACTCATAGGAGATGACAGGGTACGAAACACCATATATTTT. The entire variable domain, with the rest obtained from reference TRBV28 and TRBJ1-3, is as follows: DVKVTQSSRYLVKRTGEKVFLECVQDMDHENMFWYRQDPGLGLRLIYFSYDVKMKEKGDIPEGYSVSREKKERFSLILESASTNQTSMYLCASRLIGDDRVRNTIYFGEGSWLTVV.